This T cell receptor beta chain was recovered during a study of T cells in Graves' hyperthyroidism and ophthalmopathy. In regard to this clonotype: Its antigen is not known.

The CDR3 is 17 residues long. V shed 0 bases and J 4 bases; nucleotides not matched to a gene: 10. Germline CDR1 SQVTM, CDR2 ANQGSEA. The TCR beta CDR3 regions underwent amplification using RNA transcripts as the source. The HTBI primer set served for first-round RT-PCR of the TCR CDR3. TCRdb re-analysed the multiplex PCR reads in MiXCR, keeping a single row per CDR3 protein. Here the sample spans over 700,000 distinct CDR3 sequences, roughly a sixth being singletons. Regarding the study as a whole: Most thyroid clonotypes expanded above 0.001 were also detected in blood. From stable hyperthyroidism, ophthalmopathy was set apart by a 13 V-J model.

The V gene is TRBV29-1, the J gene TRBJ2-1, with 9 bases aligning to TRBD1. The clonotype comes from a woman in her forties or fifties with Graves' hyperthyroidism that later progressed to Graves' ophthalmopathy. What was sequenced was blood. CDR3 DNA sequence: TGCAGCGTTGAAGAGGGACAGGGCCTTATTATATACAATGAGCAGTTCTTC. Protein sequence: CSVEEGQGLIIYNEQFF.